Below are 17 T cell receptor beta chains sequenced from a single sample in a study of shared clonotypes between healthy human individuals. Method: immunoSEQ multiplex PCR; TCRdb's copy keeps in-frame clones and lacks some. The data hold about 820,000 clones, with 90% to 95% observed a single time. Naive CD8 cells lacked CD45RO, underwent positive selection for CCR7 and left out terminally differentiated effector memory CD45RA+ cells. Sample: naive CD8+ T cells sorted from blood. These TCRs come from a man between 25 and 39 years old in good health.

This rearrangement joins TRBV7-9 to TRBJ2-1, with a weak D call TRBD2 (6 bases). Germline-derived CDR1 and CDR2 are SEHNR and FQNEAQ (reference sequence). The V end lost 1 base, the J end lost 5 bases, and 15 bases lay between the germline ends. There are 16 residues in the CDR3. The CDR3 spells CASSLVVAEGNNEQFF. CDR3 coding DNA: TGTGCCAGCAGCTTAGTGGTAGCGGAAGGGAACAATGAGCAGTTCTTC.

The chain links TRBV29-1 to TRBJ2-7; D possibly matches TRBD1 or TRBD2 (7 bases each). CDR3 length: 13 amino acids. The germline CDR1 and CDR2 sequences are SQVTM and ANQGSEA. CDR3 nucleotide sequence: TGCAGTGCTCGACAGGGAGGGATCTACGAGCAGTACTTC. It yields the protein CSARQGGIYEQYF.

The J gene is TRBJ2-7, the V gene TRBV30; 10 bases are shared with TRBD1. Germline CDR1 GTSNPN, CDR2 SVGIG (reference sequence). The CDR3 consists of 15 residues. The V segment lost 1 base and the J segment 3 bases; nucleotides outside the gene matches: 6. CDR3 bases: TGTGCCTGGAGTGCCGGGACAGGGGTAGGCTACGAGCAGTACTTC. As protein: CAWSAGTGVGYEQYF.

The chain has TRBV11-2 and TRBJ2-7, with D perhaps matching TRBD1 (5 bases). The V gene's germline CDR1 is SGHAT and CDR2 FQNNGV. Trimming removed 0 bases at V and 2 bases at J, with 11 bases between. The CDR3 contains 15 residues. In DNA, the CDR3 is TGTGCCAGCAGCTTAGACCCAGGACAAGCCTACGAGCAGTACTTC. Translating gives CASSLDPGQAYEQYF.

The CDR3 protein is CASSYRDITTNEKLFF. DNA of the CDR3: TGTGCCAGTAGTTACCGGGACATCACAACTAATGAAAAACTGTTTTTT. The V gene is TRBV19, the J gene TRBJ1-4; maybe TRBD1 (6 bases). V was clipped by 5 bases and J by 0 bases, with 13 bases between them. Germline CDR1 is LNHDA and CDR2 is SQIVND (reference sequence). This CDR3 has 16 amino acids.

V and J are TRBV27 and TRBJ2-7; D possibly corresponds to TRBD1 (6 bases). The CDR3 is made up of 14 amino acids. The ends were cut back, 5 bases at V and 1 base at J, with 12 bases in the middle. The germline V gene encodes CDR1 MNHEY and CDR2 SMNVEV (reference sequence). CDR3 loop: CASSPWDKSYEQYF. CDR3 DNA: TGTGCCAGCAGTCCCTGGGACAAGTCCTACGAGCAGTACTTC.

V usage is TRBV4-1 and J usage is TRBJ1-1; 12 positions agree with TRBD1. CDR1 MGHRA and CDR2 YSYEKL come from the germline V gene. The CDR3 spans 16 residues. V lost 4 bases, J lost 2 bases, and 5 bases stayed unmatched. In DNA form, the CDR3 reads TGCGCCAGCAGCCGCACCGGGACAGGGGGCAACACTGAAGCTTTCTTT. Protein sequence: CASSRTGTGGNTEAFF.

The rearrangement links TRBV27 to TRBJ2-3; D might be TRBD1 (6 bases). Germline CDR1 MNHEY, CDR2 SMNVEV (reference sequence). The CDR3 contains 15 residues. V was clipped by 6 bases and J by 2 bases, with 15 bases between them. The CDR3 spells CASSTWGQVTDTQYF. CDR3 nucleotide sequence: TGTGCCAGCAGCACCTGGGGGCAGGTCACAGATACGCAGTATTTT.

This clone showed up just once. Other DNA sequences from this sample encode an identical CDR3 as well. The J gene is TRBJ2-1, the V gene TRBV27; 7 nucleotides line up with TRBD1. Germline-derived CDR1 and CDR2 are MNHEY and SMNVEV (reference sequence). This CDR3 spans 14 amino acids. V shed 2 bases and J 3 bases; nucleotides not matched to a gene: 1. The CDR3 loop reads CASSLTGDYNEQFF. In DNA form, the CDR3 reads TGTGCCAGCAGTTTAACAGGGGACTACAATGAGCAGTTCTTC.

This clone was seen once. V and J are TRBV19 and TRBJ2-7; D remains ambiguous. There are 14 residues in the CDR3. CDR1 is LNHDA and CDR2 is SQIVND in the germline V gene (reference sequence). Trimming took 3 bases from V and 0 from J, leaving 9 bases between them. CDR3 DNA: TGTGCCAGTAGTATGGGTAGAAACTCCTACGAGCAGTACTTC. Amino acid sequence: CASSMGRNSYEQYF.

The V call is TRBV18, the J call TRBJ2-1, with D possibly matching TRBD1 (6 bases). CDR3 length equals 16 residues. Germline CDR1 KGHSH, CDR2 LQKENI. With 2 bases removed from V and 2 bases from J, the gap between germline ends came to 13 bases. CDR3 nucleotide sequence: TGTGCCAGCTCACCAGTAACAGGGAACCCCTACAATGAGCAGTTCTTC. Translated: CASSPVTGNPYNEQFF. Combining the CDR3 with reference TRBV18 and TRBJ2-1 gives the whole variable domain NAGVMQNPRHLVRRRGQEARLRCSPMKGHSHVYWYRQLPEEGLKFMVYLQKENIIDESGMPKERFSAEFPKEGPSILRIQQVVRGDSAAYFCASSPVTGNPYNEQFFGPGTRLTVL.

The chain is built from TRBV7-9 and TRBJ1-5, with 10 bases fitting TRBD1. The J segment lost 5 bases and the V segment lost 4 bases, leaving 2 bases of the junction unmatched. The CDR3 runs to 14 residues. In germline, CDR1 is SEHNR, CDR2 FQNEAQ (reference sequence). The CDR3 DNA reads TGTGCCAGCAGCTCAGGACAGGGGGATCAGCCCCAGCATTTT. This gives the protein CASSSGQGDQPQHF.

The gene calls are TRBV23-1 and TRBJ2-7; TRBD1 is a possible D gene (6 bases). TRBV23-1 is marked as an open reading frame, function uncertain. This CDR3 is 18 amino acids long. The V end lost 4 bases, the J end lost 6 bases, and 28 bases lay between the germline ends. CDR3: CASSRFACLDRSRSEQYF. The CDR3 nucleotides are TGCGCCAGCAGTCGGTTTGCTTGTTTGGACAGATCGCGGAGCGAGCAGTACTTC.

The rearrangement uses TRBV5-4 and TRBJ1-1; 8 nucleotides line up with TRBD1. This CDR3 region has 16 residues. Germline lookup yields CDR1 SGHNT and CDR2 YYREEE (reference sequence). With 4 bases clipped from V and 0 bases from J, the junction kept 8 bases outside the gene matches. CDR3 amino acids: CASSTYRGGLNTEAFF. The CDR3 DNA sequence: TGTGCCAGCAGCACTTACAGGGGGGGGCTGAACACTGAAGCTTTCTTT. Full variable domain (missing parts from reference TRBV5-4 and TRBJ1-1): ETGVTQSPTHLIKTRGQQVTLRCSSQSGHNTVSWYQQALGQGPQFIFQYYREEENGRGNFPPRFSGLQFPNYSSELNVNALELDDSALYLCASSTYRGGLNTEAFFGQGTRLTVV.

V gene TRBV7-6 combines with J gene TRBJ2-5; TRBD2 aligns across 8 bases. Germline trimming cut 2 bases from V and 5 bases from J; bases unmatched to any gene: 4. CDR3 length: 14 amino acids. Germline V CDR1 and CDR2: SGHVS, FNYEAQ. The CDR3 bases are TGTGCCAGCAGCTTACCGGCTAGCGGGGAGACCCAGTACTTC. It specifies CASSLPASGETQYF.

As concerns this clone: The sample has other DNA sequences that encode this CDR3 too. This sequence joins TRBV4-1 and TRBJ2-7; 11 nucleotides line up with TRBD1. The length of the CDR3 is 14 residues. Germline lookup yields CDR1 MGHRA and CDR2 YSYEKL. After removal of 3 bases from V and 2 bases from J, the junction contained 0 bases not matched to a gene. The CDR3 DNA sequence: TGCGCCAGCAGCCAGGACAGGGGGCCCTACGAGCAGTACTTC. Translating it yields CASSQDRGPYEQYF.

The rearrangement links TRBV28 to TRBJ1-5; D gene uncertain. V was clipped by 8 bases and J by 0 bases, with 2 bases between them. CDR3 length: 11 amino acids. Germline values: CDR1 MDHEN, CDR2 SYDVKM. CDR3 region: CASYSNQPQHF. CDR3 nucleotide sequence: TGTGCCAGCTATAGCAATCAGCCCCAGCATTTT.